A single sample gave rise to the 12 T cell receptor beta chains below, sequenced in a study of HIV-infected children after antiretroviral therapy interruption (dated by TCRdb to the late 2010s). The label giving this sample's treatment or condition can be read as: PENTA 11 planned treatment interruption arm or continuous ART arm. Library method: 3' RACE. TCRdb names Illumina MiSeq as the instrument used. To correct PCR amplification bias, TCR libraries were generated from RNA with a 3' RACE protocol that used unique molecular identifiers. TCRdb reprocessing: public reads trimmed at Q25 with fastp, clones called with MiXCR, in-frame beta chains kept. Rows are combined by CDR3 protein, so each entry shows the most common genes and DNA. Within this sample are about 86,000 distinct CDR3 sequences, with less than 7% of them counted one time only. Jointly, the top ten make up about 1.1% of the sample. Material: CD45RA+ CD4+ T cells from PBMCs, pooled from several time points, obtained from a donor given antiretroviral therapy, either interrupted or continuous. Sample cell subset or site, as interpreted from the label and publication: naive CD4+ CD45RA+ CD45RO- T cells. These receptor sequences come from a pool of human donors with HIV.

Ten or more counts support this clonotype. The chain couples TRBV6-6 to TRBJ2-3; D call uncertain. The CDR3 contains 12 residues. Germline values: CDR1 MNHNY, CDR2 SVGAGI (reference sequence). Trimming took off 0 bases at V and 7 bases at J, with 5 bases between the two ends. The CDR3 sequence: CASSYSTNTQYF. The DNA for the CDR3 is TGTGCCAGCAGTTACTCTACCAATACGCAGTATTTT.

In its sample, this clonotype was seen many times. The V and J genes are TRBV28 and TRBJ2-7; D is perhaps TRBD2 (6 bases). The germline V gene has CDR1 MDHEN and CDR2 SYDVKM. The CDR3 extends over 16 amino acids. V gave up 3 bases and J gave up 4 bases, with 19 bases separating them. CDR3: CASSFNGWLARYEQYF. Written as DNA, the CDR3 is TGTGCCAGCAGTTTTAATGGTTGGCTAGCGAGATACGAGCAGTACTTC.

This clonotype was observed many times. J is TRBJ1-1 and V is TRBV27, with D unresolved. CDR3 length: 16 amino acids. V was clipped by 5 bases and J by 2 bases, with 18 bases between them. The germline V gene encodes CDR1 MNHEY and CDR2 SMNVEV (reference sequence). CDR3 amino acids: CASSPPLLGRNTEAFF. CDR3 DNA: TGTGCCAGCAGTCCCCCTCTTCTCGGCAGAAACACTGAAGCTTTCTTT.

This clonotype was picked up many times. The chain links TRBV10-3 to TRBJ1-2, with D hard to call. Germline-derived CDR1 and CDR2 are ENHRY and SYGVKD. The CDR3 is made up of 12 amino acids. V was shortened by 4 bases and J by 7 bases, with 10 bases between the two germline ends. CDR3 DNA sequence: TGTGCCATCAGTGTCGAAGGCTCTGGCTACACCTTC. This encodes CAISVEGSGYTF.

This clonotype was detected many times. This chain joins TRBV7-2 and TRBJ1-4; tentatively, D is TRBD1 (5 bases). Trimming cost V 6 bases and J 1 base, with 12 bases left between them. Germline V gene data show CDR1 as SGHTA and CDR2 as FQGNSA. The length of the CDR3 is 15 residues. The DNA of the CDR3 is TGTGCCAGCAGTCGAAACGGGGGAACTAATGAAAAACTGTTTTTT. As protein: CASSRNGGTNEKLFF. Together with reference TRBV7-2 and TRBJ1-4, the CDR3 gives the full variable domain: GAGVSQSPSNKVTEKGKDVELRCDPISGHTALYWYRQSLGQGLEFLIYFQGNSAPDKSGLPSDRFSAERTGGSVSTLTIQRTQQEDSAVYLCASSRNGGTNEKLFFGSGTQLSVL.

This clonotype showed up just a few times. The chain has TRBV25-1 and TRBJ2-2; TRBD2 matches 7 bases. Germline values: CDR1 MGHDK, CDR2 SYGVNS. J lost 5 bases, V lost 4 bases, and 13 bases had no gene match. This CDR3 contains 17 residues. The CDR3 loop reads CASSGPPWGGETGELFF. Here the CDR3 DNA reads TGTGCCAGCAGTGGACCCCCCTGGGGGGGGGAAACCGGGGAGCTGTTTTTT.

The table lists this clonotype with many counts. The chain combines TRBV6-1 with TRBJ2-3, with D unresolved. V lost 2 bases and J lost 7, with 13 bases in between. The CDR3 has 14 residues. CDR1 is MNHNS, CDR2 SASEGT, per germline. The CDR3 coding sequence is TGTGCCAGCAGTGAACTGGTCTCGAGAAATACGCAGTATTTT. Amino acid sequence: CASSELVSRNTQYF.

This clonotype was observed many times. The CDR3 DNA reads as TGTGCCTGGAGCGACCGACAGGGATATGAAAAACTGTTTTTT. Translating it yields CAWSDRQGYEKLFF. The chain joins TRBV30 to TRBJ1-4, with 7 bases aligning to TRBD1. The germline V gene has CDR1 GTSNPN and CDR2 SVGIG (reference sequence). This CDR3 has 14 amino acids. V shed 3 bases, J shed 6 bases, and the junction held 7 bases outside the gene matches.

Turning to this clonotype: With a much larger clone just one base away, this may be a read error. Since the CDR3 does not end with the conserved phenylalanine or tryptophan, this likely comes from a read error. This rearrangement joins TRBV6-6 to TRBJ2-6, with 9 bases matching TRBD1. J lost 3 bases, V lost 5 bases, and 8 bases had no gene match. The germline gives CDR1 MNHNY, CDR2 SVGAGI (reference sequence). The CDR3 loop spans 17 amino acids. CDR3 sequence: CASSKLQGAGGANVLTL. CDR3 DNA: TGTGCCAGCAGTAAATTACAGGGGGCGGGTGGGGCCAACGTCCTGACTTTA.

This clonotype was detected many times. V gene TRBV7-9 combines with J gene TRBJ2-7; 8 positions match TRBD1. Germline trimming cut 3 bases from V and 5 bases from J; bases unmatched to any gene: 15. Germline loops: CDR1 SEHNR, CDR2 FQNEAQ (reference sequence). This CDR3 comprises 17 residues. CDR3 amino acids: CASSFIIGQGRVHEQYF. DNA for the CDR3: TGTGCCAGCAGCTTCATTATTGGACAGGGAAGGGTCCACGAGCAGTACTTC.

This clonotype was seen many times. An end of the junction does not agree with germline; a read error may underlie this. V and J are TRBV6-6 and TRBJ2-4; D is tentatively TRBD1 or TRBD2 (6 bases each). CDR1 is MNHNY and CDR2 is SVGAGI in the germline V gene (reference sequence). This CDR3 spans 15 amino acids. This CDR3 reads CASGDGGRGQNTLYF. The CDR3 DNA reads TGTGCCAGCGGTGATGGGGGGCGCGGTCAAAACACCTTGTACTTT.

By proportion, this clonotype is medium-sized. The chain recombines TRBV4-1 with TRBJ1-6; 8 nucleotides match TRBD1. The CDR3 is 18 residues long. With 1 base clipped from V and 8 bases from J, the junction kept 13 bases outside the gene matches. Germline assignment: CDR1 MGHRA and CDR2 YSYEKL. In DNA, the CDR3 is TGCGCCAGCAGCCAAGGAGGTAGGGGACAGGCCCTCGATTCACCCCTCCACTTT. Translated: CASSQGGRGQALDSPLHF.